One sample yielded the 16 T cell receptor beta chains listed below, sequenced in a study of early T cells in non-severe SARS-CoV-2 infection. TCRdb fed the 5' RACE reads into MiXCR, producing one record per CDR3 protein. The profile shows some 66,000 distinct CDR3 sequences, 9.5% to 15% of them singletons. Sequencing used whole blood. Receptor source: an adult who was a healthcare worker with PCR-confirmed SARS-CoV-2 infection or an uninfected control (not recorded which).

This clonotype was detected many times. V is TRBV7-3 and J is TRBJ2-3, with D perhaps TRBD1 (7 bases). The V and J ends lost 3 bases and 6 bases respectively, with 22 bases between them. This CDR3 has 17 amino acids. Germline loops: CDR1 SGHTA, CDR2 FQGTGA. The CDR3 DNA is TGTGCCAGCAGCTTGCTCCCCAGGGGGGCCGTGGGCGATACGCAGTATTTT. Translated: CASSLLPRGAVGDTQYF.

The chain recombines TRBV12-2 with TRBJ2-7; the table's D call of TRBD1 was not tested on the DNA. TRBV12-2 has pseudogene status. This CDR3 region has 16 residues. CDR3 region: CASRLGRSGPLDEQYF. The CDR3, as DNA: TGTGCAAGTCGCTTGGGAAGATCGGGACCACTAGACGAGCAGTACTTC.

The table lists this clonotype with many counts. The chain uses TRBV14 and TRBJ1-3, with D unclear. This CDR3 has 14 amino acids. V lost 3 bases and J 2 bases, leaving 8 bases between the germline ends. Germline-derived CDR1 and CDR2 are SGHDN and FVKESK. The CDR3 sequence: CASSHQDAGNTIYF. For the CDR3, the DNA is TGTGCCAGCAGCCATCAGGACGCTGGAAACACCATATATTTT.

The sample holds many counts of this clonotype. The V gene is TRBV24-1, the J gene TRBJ2-1; D not resolved. With 6 bases removed from V and 3 bases from J, the gap between germline ends came to 8 bases. Germline lookup yields CDR1 KGHDR and CDR2 SFDVKD. This CDR3 is built from 13 residues. CDR3 sequence reads: CATSRPGYNEQFF. CDR3 DNA: TGTGCCACCAGTAGGCCCGGCTACAATGAGCAGTTCTTC.

The rearrangement uses TRBV6-1 and TRBJ2-1; 9 bases are a match to TRBD2. There are 17 residues in the CDR3. CDR1 MNHNS and CDR2 SASEGT come from the germline V gene. J was trimmed by 6 bases and V by 0 bases; bases with no gene match: 9. CDR3 protein: CASSEAGASGIFNEQFF. CDR3 sequence (DNA): TGTGCCAGCAGTGAAGCTGGGGCTAGCGGGATCTTCAATGAGCAGTTCTTC.

Note on this clonotype: A much bigger clone sits one base away, suggesting this may be a read error. The rearrangement links TRBV11-2 to TRBJ2-1; 9 bases are shared with TRBD1. The CDR3 is made up of 16 amino acids. The germline CDR1 and CDR2 sequences are SGHAT and FQNNGV. CDR3 sequence: CTSSSGQGSSYNEQFF. The CDR3 nucleotides read TGTACCAGCAGCTCAGGACAGGGGAGCTCCTACAATGAGCAGTTCTTC.

This clonotype was seen at least ten times. CDR3 bases: TGTGCCAGCAGCTTAGATCAGGGGGGACTAGCGGGAGGGTACAATGAGCAGTTCTTC. Its translation: CASSLDQGGLAGGYNEQFF. The rearrangement links TRBV11-3 to TRBJ2-1; 16 bases agree with TRBD2. From germline, CDR1 is SGHNT and CDR2 YENEEA. This CDR3 is built from 19 residues. Germline trimming cut 0 bases from V and 4 bases from J; bases unmatched to any gene: 6.

This clonotype was seen ten or more times. V usage is TRBV4-3 and J usage is TRBJ1-6; D is unclear. Trimming removed 5 bases at V and 7 bases at J, with 15 bases between. Looked up from germline, CDR1 is LGHNA and CDR2 is YSLEER. The CDR3 loop spans 15 amino acids. The CDR3 reads CASSIRQSENSPLHF. The CDR3 coding sequence is TGCGCCAGCAGCATTCGACAAAGTGAAAATTCACCCCTCCACTTT.

The chain carries TRBV11-2 and TRBJ2-1; TRBD1 matches at 8 bases. Germline lookup yields CDR1 SGHAT and CDR2 FQNNGV. V trimming: 0 bases; J trimming: 3 bases; junction bases outside the gene matches: 4. This CDR3 spans 16 amino acids. The CDR3 loop reads CASSLDSGTGYNEQFF. CDR3 in DNA: TGTGCCAGCAGCTTAGATTCAGGGACAGGCTACAATGAGCAGTTCTTC.

This clonotype was detected ten times or more. This sequence joins TRBV20-1 and TRBJ1-5, with D possibly matching TRBD1 (6 bases). Per germline, CDR1 DFQATT and CDR2 SNEGSKA (reference sequence). The V end lost 1 base, the J end lost 7 bases, and 14 bases lay between the germline ends. This CDR3 spans 14 amino acids. The CDR3: CSARVEGVKQPQHF. CDR3 sequence (DNA): TGCAGTGCTAGAGTGGAGGGGGTGAAGCAGCCCCAGCATTTT.

The chain joins TRBV5-8 to TRBJ2-7; the D gene is possibly TRBD2 (6 bases). Germline V lookup: CDR1 SGHTS, CDR2 YDEGEE. Trimming shortened V by 5 bases and J by 6 bases, and 21 bases separated the two germline ends. The CDR3 length is 15 residues. CDR3 nucleotide sequence: TGTGCCAGCAGTCCCAGGTTGGGGCGGGGTGGCGAGCAGTACTTC. Amino acids: CASSPRLGRGGEQYF. The full variable domain, its missing parts supplied by reference TRBV5-8 and TRBJ2-7, is EAGVTQSPTHLIKTRGQQATLRCSPISGHTSVYWYQQALGLGLQFLLWYDEGEERNRGNFPPRFSGRQFPNYSSELNVNALELEDSALYLCASSPRLGRGGEQYFGPGTRLTVT.

This clonotype has a count of ten or more. The J gene is TRBJ2-1, the V gene TRBV28, with 8 bases fitting TRBD1. The CDR3 length is 13 residues. Looked up from germline, CDR1 is MDHEN and CDR2 is SYDVKM. V lost 5 bases to trimming and J lost 9 bases; unmatched junction nucleotides: 6. This chain's CDR3 is CASSAGGNFEQFF. The CDR3 nucleotides are TGTGCCAGCAGTGCAGGGGGCAACTTTGAGCAGTTCTTC.

The chain recombines TRBV3-1 with TRBJ1-2; D is uncertain. The CDR3 contains 16 residues. V lost 1 base and J lost 5, with 17 bases in between. Per germline, CDR1 LGHDT and CDR2 YNNKEL (reference sequence). CDR3 DNA sequence: TGTGCCAGCAGCCAAGGGGCCAGGCATTCTCCATATGGCTACACCTTC. This encodes CASSQGARHSPYGYTF.

The CDR3 protein is CASSHAGTGDTGELFF. As DNA, the CDR3 is TGTGCCAGCTCACACGCCGGGACAGGGGACACCGGGGAGCTGTTTTTT. The chain recombines TRBV18 with TRBJ2-2, with TRBD1 identical over 10 bases. Trimming took 4 bases from V and 3 from J; bases not matched to a gene: 5. The CDR3 sequence is 16 residues long. CDR1 KGHSH and CDR2 LQKENI come from the germline V gene. The variable domain in full, with the rest retrieved from reference TRBV18 and TRBJ2-2, is NAGVMQNPRHLVRRRGQEARLRCSPMKGHSHVYWYRQLPEEGLKFMVYLQKENIIDESGMPKERFSAEFPKEGPSILRIQQVVRGDSAAYFCASSHAGTGDTGELFFGEGSRLTVL.

This chain links TRBV11-1 with TRBJ2-1, with TRBD2 identical over 7 bases. The CDR3 consists of 17 residues. Germline CDR1 reads SGHAT; CDR2 reads FQDESV (reference sequence). With V trimmed by 3 bases and J by 7 bases, 15 bases remained unmatched. Written as DNA, the CDR3 is TGTGCCAGCAGCTTTACTGGTGGAGTGGGAGGGCCTAATGAGCAGTTCTTC. It codes for CASSFTGGVGGPNEQFF. Supplemented by reference TRBV11-1 and TRBJ2-1, the full variable domain reads EAEVAQSPRYKITEKSQAVAFWCDPISGHATLYWYRQILGQGPELLVQFQDESVVDDSQLPKDRFSAERLKGVDSTLKIQPAELGDSAMYLCASSFTGGVGGPNEQFFGPGTRLTVL.

This clonotype was seen ten or more times. The V call is TRBV7-2, the J call TRBJ2-5; no clear D gene. Trimming took off 8 bases at V and 2 bases at J, with 12 bases between the two ends. CDR1 SGHTA and CDR2 FQGNSA come from the germline V gene. The CDR3 is made up of 13 amino acids. The CDR3 is CASLERVQETQYF. The CDR3 nucleotides are TGTGCCAGCCTAGAACGGGTACAAGAGACCCAGTACTTC.